A single sample gave rise to the 20 T cell receptor beta chains below, sequenced in a study of blood T cell repertoires in COVID-19. TCRdb keeps only in-frame clones here, not all; method: immunoSEQ multiplex PCR. This sample has about 300,000 clones, with 86% found just once. Sequencing was performed on PBMCs or T cells enriched from blood (not recorded which). These receptor sequences come from a man younger than 40 who had recovered from COVID-19.

The chain is built from TRBV24-1 and TRBJ1-1; D might be TRBD1 (5 bases). In germline, CDR1 is KGHDR, CDR2 SFDVKD. The CDR3 length is 15 residues. V gave up 1 base and J gave up 0 bases, with 8 bases separating them. Here the CDR3 DNA reads TGTGCCACCAGTGATTTCCCAGGGCTGAACACTGAAGCTTTCTTT. Translated, it gives CATSDFPGLNTEAFF.

V is TRBV5-4 and J is TRBJ2-5, with D maybe TRBD2 (7 bases). The CDR3 loop spans 16 amino acids. Per germline, CDR1 SGHNT and CDR2 YYREEE (reference sequence). V was trimmed by 4 bases and J by 4 bases, leaving 20 bases between them. The CDR3 DNA reads TGTGCCAGCAGCCACCGCGTGGGGGGGCGTGTAGAGACCCAGTACTTC. Amino acids: CASSHRVGGRVETQYF.

The chain couples TRBV7-9 to TRBJ1-3, with D unclear. The CDR3 loop spans 16 amino acids. Looked up from germline, CDR1 is SEHNR and CDR2 is FQNEAQ (reference sequence). Trimming left V 4 bases short and J 0 bases short, with 13 bases between. CDR3 protein: CASSSLDGNSGNTIYF. As DNA, the CDR3 is TGTGCCAGCAGCTCCCTTGACGGGAACTCTGGAAACACCATATATTTT.

V usage is TRBV19 and J usage is TRBJ2-7; possible D gene TRBD2, 6 bases. This CDR3 region has 15 residues. Germline V lookup: CDR1 LNHDA, CDR2 SQIVND (reference sequence). The ends were cut back, 2 bases at V and 1 base at J, with 12 bases in the middle. CDR3 coding DNA: TGTGCCAGTAGTATACTGTTCGGGAGATCCTACGAGCAGTACTTC. Translating gives CASSILFGRSYEQYF.

The chain employs TRBV27 and TRBJ1-5; no definite D call. The CDR3 contains 14 residues. CDR1 and CDR2 (germline): MNHEY, SMNVEV (reference sequence). V shed 3 bases and J shed 0 bases, with 6 bases lying between them. The CDR3 nucleotides read TGTGCCAGCAGTTTTTCCAATAGCAATCAGCCCCAGCATTTT. It encodes CASSFSNSNQPQHF.

V and J are TRBV24-1 and TRBJ2-5, with 12 bases that match TRBD1. The germline V gene has CDR1 KGHDR and CDR2 SFDVKD. This CDR3 comprises 15 residues. The V segment lost 5 bases and the J segment 4 bases; nucleotides outside the gene matches: 4. The DNA of the CDR3 is TGTGCCACCAGTGTCGGGGACAGGGGGCGAGAGACCCAGTACTTC. This sequence encodes CATSVGDRGRETQYF.

V usage is TRBV13 and J usage is TRBJ1-4; D not certain. Germline-derived CDR1 and CDR2 are PRHDT and FYEKMQ (reference sequence). The length of the CDR3 is 16 residues. The germline V and J ends were trimmed by 0 bases and 0 bases, with 8 bases remaining between them. CDR3 sequence (DNA): TGTGCCAGCAGCTTAGGCTCGAGGGCAACTAATGAAAAACTGTTTTTT. Protein sequence: CASSLGSRATNEKLFF.

The J gene is TRBJ1-3, the V gene TRBV5-1, with TRBD1 matching 8 bases. There are 15 residues in the CDR3. With V trimmed by 4 bases and J by 0 bases, 3 bases remained unmatched. Germline V gene lookup returns CDR1 SGHRS and CDR2 YFSETQ. The CDR3 sequence is CASSTTGDSGNTIYF. The CDR3 bases are TGCGCCAGCAGCACGACAGGGGACTCTGGAAACACCATATATTTT.

The rearrangement uses TRBV12-5 and TRBJ1-1, with D hard to call. Deletions cut 0 bases from V and 9 bases from J, with 14 bases between. The V gene's germline CDR1 is LGHNT and CDR2 FRNRAP. CDR3 length equals 14 residues. The CDR3 DNA reads as TGTGCTAGTGGTTTGGTCCCGGAGCGGGCTAAAGCTTTCTTT. Translated, it gives CASGLVPERAKAFF.

This clone came up once. This chain connects TRBV27 to TRBJ2-1; 10 bases are shared with TRBD2. Looked up from germline, CDR1 is MNHEY and CDR2 is SMNVEV (reference sequence). The CDR3 extends over 14 amino acids. The J segment lost 10 bases and the V segment lost 10 bases, leaving 13 bases of the junction unmatched. CDR3 amino acids: CATLRAGGPREQFF. The CDR3, as DNA: TGTGCCACTCTACGAGCGGGAGGGCCGAGGGAGCAGTTCTTC.

The chain combines TRBV19 with TRBJ1-5; 7 bases line up with TRBD1. Unmatched junction bases numbered 6, after V lost 8 bases and J lost 5 bases. This CDR3 comprises 13 residues. Germline lookup yields CDR1 LNHDA and CDR2 SQIVND (reference sequence). In DNA form, the CDR3 reads TGTGCCAGTCGACAGGGTTATGATCAGCCCCAGCATTTT. Its protein is CASRQGYDQPQHF. The variable domain in full, with the rest retrieved from reference TRBV19 and TRBJ1-5, is DGGITQSPKYLFRKEGQNVTLSCEQNLNHDAMYWYRQDPGQGLRLIYYSQIVNDFQKGDIAEGYSVSREKKESFPLTVTSAQKNPTAFYLCASRQGYDQPQHFGDGTRLSIL.

This sequence joins TRBV27 and TRBJ2-1; possible D gene TRBD2, 6 bases. This CDR3 has 14 residues. The V gene's germline CDR1 is MNHEY and CDR2 SMNVEV (reference sequence). The V and J ends lost 2 bases and 8 bases respectively, with 13 bases between them. Here the CDR3 DNA reads TGTGCCAGCAGTTTAGATCCGGGGGACTATGAGCAGTTCTTC. Translating it yields CASSLDPGDYEQFF.

The genes are TRBV9 and TRBJ1-2, with 10 positions matching TRBD1. V lost 7 bases, J lost 7 bases, and 10 bases stayed unmatched. The CDR3 runs 14 residues. Per germline, CDR1 SGDLS and CDR2 YYNGEE. Written as DNA, the CDR3 is TGTGCCAGCCGGGGACAGGGGATTATGGTTGGCTACACCTTC. As protein: CASRGQGIMVGYTF.

The gene calls are TRBV7-9 and TRBJ2-1; tentative D call: TRBD1 (6 bases). The CDR3 extends over 15 amino acids. V lost 7 bases and J lost 3, with 16 bases in between. Germline V gives CDR1 SEHNR, CDR2 FQNEAQ (reference sequence). CDR3 in DNA: TGTGCCAGCACAAAGGGGGAGAAGGTCTACAATGAGCAGTTCTTC. Translation: CASTKGEKVYNEQFF.

The chain links TRBV5-1 to TRBJ2-7; D ambiguous. The germline V gene encodes CDR1 SGHRS and CDR2 YFSETQ. The V end was cut by 4 bases, the J end by 0 bases, with 5 bases between. The CDR3 extends over 12 amino acids. The CDR3 DNA is TGCGCCAGCAGCATGAGCTCCTACGAGCAGTACTTC. It is translated as CASSMSSYEQYF.

This clone showed up just a few times. The chain joins TRBV3-1 (or the pseudogene TRBV3-2) to TRBJ2-7; D remains ambiguous. The germline V gene encodes CDR1 LGHDT and CDR2 YNNKEL (reference sequence). CDR3 length: 14 residues. V gave up 4 bases and J gave up 2 bases, with 12 bases separating them. In DNA, the CDR3 is TGTGCCAGCAGCCTCCGGAACACAGCCTACGAGCAGTACTTC. This encodes CASSLRNTAYEQYF.

DNA for the CDR3: TGTGCCAGCAATAGACAGGAGATAGGTCTTAGGGAAAAACTGTTTTTT. This sequence encodes CASNRQEIGLREKLFF. This sequence joins TRBV2 and TRBJ1-4; weak D call: TRBD1 (6 bases). The CDR3 sequence is 16 residues long. Germline-derived CDR1 and CDR2 are SNHLY and FYNNEI. The V end lost 7 bases, the J end lost 8 bases, and 23 bases lay between the germline ends.

V gene TRBV2 combines with J gene TRBJ1-2; D is ambiguous. Trimming pared 7 bases from V and 4 bases from J, leaving 16 bases between. Per the germline V gene, CDR1 is SNHLY and CDR2 is FYNNEI. The length of the CDR3 is 14 residues. The CDR3 DNA is TGTGCCAGCAAAGAGACTCAGCCAAGCTATGGCTACACCTTC. Translation gives CASKETQPSYGYTF.

This chain joins TRBV4-1 and TRBJ2-2, with 15 bases that match TRBD2. The CDR3 length is 18 residues. The germline V gene has CDR1 MGHRA and CDR2 YSYEKL. The J segment lost 6 bases and the V segment lost 1 base, leaving 6 bases of the junction unmatched. CDR3 sequence: CASSQVHGLAGGPGELFF. CDR3 DNA sequence: TGCGCCAGCAGCCAAGTCCATGGACTAGCGGGGGGGCCCGGGGAGCTGTTTTTT.

The chain joins TRBV27 to TRBJ1-3; D uncertain. V shed 9 bases and J shed 0 bases, with 6 bases lying between them. In germline, CDR1 is MNHEY, CDR2 SMNVEV (reference sequence). This CDR3 contains 12 residues. For the CDR3, the DNA is TGTGCCAGGGCGGTCTCTGGAAACACCATATATTTT. This encodes CARAVSGNTIYF.